This T cell receptor (beta chain) comes out of a study of T cells after yellow fever vaccination. This clonotype has at least ten counts. TCRdb re-derived calls from the 5' RACE reads in MiXCR, one entry per CDR3 protein. The sample shows approximately 300,000 distinct CDR3 sequences, approximately 7% of them seen only once. The CDR3 loop spans 14 amino acids. V trimming: 4 bases; J trimming: 7 bases; junction bases outside the gene matches: 8. CDR1 and CDR2 (germline): SGHKS, YYEKEE (reference sequence). The TCR originated in a man younger than 35 who received the YFV17D yellow fever vaccine. V usage is TRBV5-5 and J usage is TRBJ2-4; 7 positions match TRBD1. The specimen was PBMCs, collected about 41 days after the first yellow fever vaccination. The chain's CDR3 is CASSRRQGPNIQYF. The CDR3 DNA sequence: TGTGCCAGCAGCCGACGACAGGGTCCGAACATTCAGTACTTC.